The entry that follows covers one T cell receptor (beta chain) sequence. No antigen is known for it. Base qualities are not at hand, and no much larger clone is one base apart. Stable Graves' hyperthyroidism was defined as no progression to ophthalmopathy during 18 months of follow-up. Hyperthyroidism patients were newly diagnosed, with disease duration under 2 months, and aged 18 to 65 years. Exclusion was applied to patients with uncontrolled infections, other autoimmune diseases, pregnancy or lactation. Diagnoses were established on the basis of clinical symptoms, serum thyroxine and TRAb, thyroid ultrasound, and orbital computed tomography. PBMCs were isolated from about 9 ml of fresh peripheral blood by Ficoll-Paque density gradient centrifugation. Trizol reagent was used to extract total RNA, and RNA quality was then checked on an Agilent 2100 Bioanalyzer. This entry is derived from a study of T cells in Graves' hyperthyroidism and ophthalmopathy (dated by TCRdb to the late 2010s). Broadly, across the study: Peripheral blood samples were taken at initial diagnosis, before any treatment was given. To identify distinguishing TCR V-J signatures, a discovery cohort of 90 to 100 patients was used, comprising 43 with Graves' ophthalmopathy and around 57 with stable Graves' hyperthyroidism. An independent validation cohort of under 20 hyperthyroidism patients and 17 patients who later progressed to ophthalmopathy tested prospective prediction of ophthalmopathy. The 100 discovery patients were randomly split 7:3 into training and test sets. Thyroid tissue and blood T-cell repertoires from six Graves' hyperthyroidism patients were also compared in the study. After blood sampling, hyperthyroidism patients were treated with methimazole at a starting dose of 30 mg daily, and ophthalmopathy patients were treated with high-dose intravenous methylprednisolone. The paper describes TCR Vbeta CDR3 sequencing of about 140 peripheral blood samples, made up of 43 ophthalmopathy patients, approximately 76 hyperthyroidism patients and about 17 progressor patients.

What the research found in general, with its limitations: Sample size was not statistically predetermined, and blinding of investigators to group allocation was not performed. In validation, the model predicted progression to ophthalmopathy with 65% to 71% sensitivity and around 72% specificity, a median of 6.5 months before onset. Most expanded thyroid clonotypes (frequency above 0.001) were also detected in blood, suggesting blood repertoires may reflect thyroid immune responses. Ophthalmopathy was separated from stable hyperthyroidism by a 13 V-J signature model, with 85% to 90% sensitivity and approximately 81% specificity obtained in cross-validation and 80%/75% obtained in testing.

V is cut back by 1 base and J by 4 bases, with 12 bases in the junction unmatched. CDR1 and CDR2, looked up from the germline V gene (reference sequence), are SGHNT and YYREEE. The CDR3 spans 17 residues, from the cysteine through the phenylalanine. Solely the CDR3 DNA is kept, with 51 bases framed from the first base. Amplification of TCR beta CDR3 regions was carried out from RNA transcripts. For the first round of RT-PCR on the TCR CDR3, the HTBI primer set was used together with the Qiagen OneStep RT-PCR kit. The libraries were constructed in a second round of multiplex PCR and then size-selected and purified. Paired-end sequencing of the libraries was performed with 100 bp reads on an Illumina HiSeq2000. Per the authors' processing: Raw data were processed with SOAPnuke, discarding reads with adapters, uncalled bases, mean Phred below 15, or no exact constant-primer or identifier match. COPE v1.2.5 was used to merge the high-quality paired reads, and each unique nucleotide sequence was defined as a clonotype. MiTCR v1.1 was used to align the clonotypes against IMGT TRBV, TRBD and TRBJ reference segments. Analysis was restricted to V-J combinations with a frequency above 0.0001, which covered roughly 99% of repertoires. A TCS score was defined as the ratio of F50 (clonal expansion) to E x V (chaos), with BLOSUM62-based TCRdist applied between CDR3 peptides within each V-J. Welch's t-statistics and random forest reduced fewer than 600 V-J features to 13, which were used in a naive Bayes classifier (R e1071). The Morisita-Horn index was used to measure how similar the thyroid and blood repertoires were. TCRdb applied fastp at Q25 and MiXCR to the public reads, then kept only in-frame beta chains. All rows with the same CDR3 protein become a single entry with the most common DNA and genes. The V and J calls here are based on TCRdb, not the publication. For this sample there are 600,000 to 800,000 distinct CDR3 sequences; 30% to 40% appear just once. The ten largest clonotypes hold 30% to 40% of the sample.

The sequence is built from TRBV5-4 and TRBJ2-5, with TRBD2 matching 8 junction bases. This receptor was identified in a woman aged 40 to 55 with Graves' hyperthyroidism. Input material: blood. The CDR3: CASSLKAGRGGVETQYF. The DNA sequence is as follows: TGTGCCAGCAGCTTGAAGGCGGGCCGGGGGGGAGTAGAGACCCAGTACTTC. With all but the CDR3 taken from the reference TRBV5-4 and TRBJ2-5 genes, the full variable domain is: ETGVTQSPTHLIKTRGQQVTLRCSSQSGHNTVSWYQQALGQGPQFIFQYYREEENGRGNFPPRFSGLQFPNYSSELNVNALELDDSALYLCASSLKAGRGGVETQYFGPGTRLLVL.